This record covers a single TCR beta chain. The data belong to a study of shared clonotypes between healthy human individuals. Generated by immunoSEQ multiplex PCR, the TCRdb table keeps only in-frame clones and is missing some. The sample holds 2,100,000 or so clones; approximately 96% are singletons and the top ten take roughly 0.13%. The germline V gene has CDR1 DFQATT and CDR2 SNEGSKA (reference sequence). The CDR3 has 10 residues. V was cut by 8 bases and J by 9 bases, with 11 bases left in between. This clonotype was obtained from a man aged 18 to 30 in good health. V gene TRBV20-1 combines with J gene TRBJ2-1; D not certain. Material for sequencing was naive CD4+ T cells sorted from blood. Subset reported: CD45RA+ positively selected. The CDR3 DNA reads as TGCAGTTTAGGTTTGGTTGAGCAGTTCTTC. It is translated as CSLGLVEQFF.